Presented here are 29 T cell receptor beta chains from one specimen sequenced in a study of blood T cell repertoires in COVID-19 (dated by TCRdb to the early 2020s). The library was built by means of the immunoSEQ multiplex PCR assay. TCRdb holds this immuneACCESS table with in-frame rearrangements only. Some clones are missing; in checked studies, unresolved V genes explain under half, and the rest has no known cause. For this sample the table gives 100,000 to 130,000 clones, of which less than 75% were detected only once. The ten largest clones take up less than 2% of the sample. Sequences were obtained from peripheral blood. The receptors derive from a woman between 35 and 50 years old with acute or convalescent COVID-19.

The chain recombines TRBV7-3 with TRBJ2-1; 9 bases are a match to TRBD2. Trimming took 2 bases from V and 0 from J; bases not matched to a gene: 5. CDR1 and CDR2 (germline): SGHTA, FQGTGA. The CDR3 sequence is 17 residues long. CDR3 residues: CASSLPERGASYNEQFF. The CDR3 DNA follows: TGTGCCAGCAGCTTACCGGAGCGGGGGGCCTCCTACAATGAGCAGTTCTTC.

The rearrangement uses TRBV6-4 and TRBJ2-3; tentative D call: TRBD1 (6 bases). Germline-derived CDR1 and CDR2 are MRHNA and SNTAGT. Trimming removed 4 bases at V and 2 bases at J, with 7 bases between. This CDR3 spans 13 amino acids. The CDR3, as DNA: TGTGCCAGCAGTGTGGGGGCCACAGATACGCAGTATTTT. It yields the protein CASSVGATDTQYF.

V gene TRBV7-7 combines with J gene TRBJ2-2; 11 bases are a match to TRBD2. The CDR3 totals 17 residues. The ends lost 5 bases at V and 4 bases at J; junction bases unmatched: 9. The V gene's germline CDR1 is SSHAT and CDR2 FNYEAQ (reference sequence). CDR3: CASSSSGLAGGTGELFF. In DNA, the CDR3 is TGTGCCAGCAGCAGCTCGGGTCTAGCGGGGGGCACCGGGGAGCTGTTTTTT.

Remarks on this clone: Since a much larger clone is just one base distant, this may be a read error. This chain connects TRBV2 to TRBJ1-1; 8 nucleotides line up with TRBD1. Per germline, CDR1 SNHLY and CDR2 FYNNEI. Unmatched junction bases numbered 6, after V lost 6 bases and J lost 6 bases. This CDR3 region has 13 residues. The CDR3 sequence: CASRDREVSEAFF. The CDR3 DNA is TGTGCCAGCAGGGACAGGGAAGTGTCTGAAGCTTTCTTT.

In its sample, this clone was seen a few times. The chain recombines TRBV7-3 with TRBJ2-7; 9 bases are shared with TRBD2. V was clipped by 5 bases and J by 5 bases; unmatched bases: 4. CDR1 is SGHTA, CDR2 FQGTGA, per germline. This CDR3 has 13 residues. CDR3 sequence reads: CASSTGTSNEQYF. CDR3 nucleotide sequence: TGTGCCAGCAGCACCGGGACTAGCAACGAGCAGTACTTC. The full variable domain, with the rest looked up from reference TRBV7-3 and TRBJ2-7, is GAGVSQTPSNKVTEKGKYVELRCDPISGHTALYWYRQSLGQGPEFLIYFQGTGAADDSGLPNDRFFAVRPEGSVSTLKIQRTERGDSAVYLCASSTGTSNEQYFGPGTRLTVT.

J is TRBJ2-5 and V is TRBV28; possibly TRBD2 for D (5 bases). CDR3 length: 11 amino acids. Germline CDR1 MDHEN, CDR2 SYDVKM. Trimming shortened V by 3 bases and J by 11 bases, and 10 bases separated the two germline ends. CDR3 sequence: CASSLDREQYF. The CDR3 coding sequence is TGTGCCAGCAGTTTGGATAGGGAGCAGTACTTC.

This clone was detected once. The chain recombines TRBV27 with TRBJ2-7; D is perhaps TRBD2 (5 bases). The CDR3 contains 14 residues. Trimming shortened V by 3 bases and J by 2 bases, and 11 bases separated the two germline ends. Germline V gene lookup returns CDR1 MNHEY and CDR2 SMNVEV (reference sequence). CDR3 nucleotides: TGTGCCAGCAGTTTGGGCGCGACTACCTACGAGCAGTACTTC. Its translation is CASSLGATTYEQYF.

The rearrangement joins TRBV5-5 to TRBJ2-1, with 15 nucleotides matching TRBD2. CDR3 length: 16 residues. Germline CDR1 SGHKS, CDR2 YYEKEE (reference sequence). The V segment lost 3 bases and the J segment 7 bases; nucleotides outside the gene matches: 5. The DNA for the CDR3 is TGTGCCAGCAGCTCCGGACTAGCGGGGGGGCGGAATGAGCAGTTCTTC. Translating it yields CASSSGLAGGRNEQFF.

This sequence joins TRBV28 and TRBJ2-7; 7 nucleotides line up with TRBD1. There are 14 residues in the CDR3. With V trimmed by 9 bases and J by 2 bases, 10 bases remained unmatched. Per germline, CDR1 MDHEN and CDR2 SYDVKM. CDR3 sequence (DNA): TGTGCCAGTCCACCGCCGGGACAGACCTACGAGCAGTACTTC. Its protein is CASPPPGQTYEQYF.

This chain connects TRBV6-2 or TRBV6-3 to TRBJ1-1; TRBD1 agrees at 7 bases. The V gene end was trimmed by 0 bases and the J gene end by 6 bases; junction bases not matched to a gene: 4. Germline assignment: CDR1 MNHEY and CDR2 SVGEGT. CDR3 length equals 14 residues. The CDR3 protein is CASSYSWQGAEAFF. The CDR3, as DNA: TGTGCCAGCAGTTACTCGTGGCAGGGGGCTGAAGCTTTCTTT.

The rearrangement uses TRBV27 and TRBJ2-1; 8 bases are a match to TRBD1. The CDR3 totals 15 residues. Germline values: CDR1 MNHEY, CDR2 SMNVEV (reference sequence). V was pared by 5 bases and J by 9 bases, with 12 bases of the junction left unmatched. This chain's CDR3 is CASSPDRGLRREQFF. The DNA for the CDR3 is TGTGCCAGCAGTCCCGACAGGGGTCTTAGGCGTGAGCAGTTCTTC.

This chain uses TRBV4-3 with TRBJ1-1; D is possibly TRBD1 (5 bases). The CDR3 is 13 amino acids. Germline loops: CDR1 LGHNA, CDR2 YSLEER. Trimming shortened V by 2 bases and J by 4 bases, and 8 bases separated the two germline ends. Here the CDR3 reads CASSQLGVTEAFF. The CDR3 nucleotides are TGCGCCAGCAGCCAACTAGGGGTCACTGAAGCTTTCTTT.

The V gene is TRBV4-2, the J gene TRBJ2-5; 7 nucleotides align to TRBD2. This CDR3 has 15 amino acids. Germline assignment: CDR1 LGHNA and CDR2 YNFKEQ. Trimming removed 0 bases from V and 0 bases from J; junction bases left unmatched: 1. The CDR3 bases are TGTGCCAGCAGCCAAGAGGGACTACACCAAGAGACCCAGTACTTC. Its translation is CASSQEGLHQETQYF.

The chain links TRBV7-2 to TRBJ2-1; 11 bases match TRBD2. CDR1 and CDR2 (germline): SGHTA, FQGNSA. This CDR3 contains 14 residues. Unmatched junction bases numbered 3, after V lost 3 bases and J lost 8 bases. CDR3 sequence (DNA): TGTGCCAGCAGCTTTAGCGGGGGGGCCGATGAGCAGTTCTTC. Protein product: CASSFSGGADEQFF.

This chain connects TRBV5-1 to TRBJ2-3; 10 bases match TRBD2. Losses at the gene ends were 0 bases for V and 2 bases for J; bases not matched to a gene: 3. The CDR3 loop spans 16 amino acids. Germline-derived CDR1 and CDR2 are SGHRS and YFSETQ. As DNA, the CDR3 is TGCGCCAGCAGCTTGGGTAGCGGGGGGAACACAGATACGCAGTATTTT. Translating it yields CASSLGSGGNTDTQYF.

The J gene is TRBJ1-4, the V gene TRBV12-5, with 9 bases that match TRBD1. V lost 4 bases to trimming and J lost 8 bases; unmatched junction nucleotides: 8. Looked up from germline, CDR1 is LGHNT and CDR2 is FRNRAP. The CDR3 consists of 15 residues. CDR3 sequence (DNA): TGTGCTAGTGGTTGGGGACAGGGCACGGGGGAAAAACTGTTTTTT. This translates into CASGWGQGTGEKLFF.

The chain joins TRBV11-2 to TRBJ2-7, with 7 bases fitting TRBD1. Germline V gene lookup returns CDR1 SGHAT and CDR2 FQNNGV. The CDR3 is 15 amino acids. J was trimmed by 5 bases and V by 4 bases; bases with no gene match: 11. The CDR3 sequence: CASSSLTPGQDEQYF. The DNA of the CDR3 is TGTGCCAGCAGCTCCCTAACCCCCGGACAGGACGAGCAGTACTTC.

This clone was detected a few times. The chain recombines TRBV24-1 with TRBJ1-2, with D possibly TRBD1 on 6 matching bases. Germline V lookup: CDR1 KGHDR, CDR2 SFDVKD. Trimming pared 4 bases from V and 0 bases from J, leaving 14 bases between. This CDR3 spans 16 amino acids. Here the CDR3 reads CATSDSRGGSNYGYTF. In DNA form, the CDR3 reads TGTGCCACCAGTGACTCGAGGGGGGGCTCTAACTATGGCTACACCTTC.

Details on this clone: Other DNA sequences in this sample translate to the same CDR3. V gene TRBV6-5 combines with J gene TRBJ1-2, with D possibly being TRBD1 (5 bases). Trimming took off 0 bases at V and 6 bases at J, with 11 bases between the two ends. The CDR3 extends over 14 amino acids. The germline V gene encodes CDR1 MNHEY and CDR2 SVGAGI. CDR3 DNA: TGTGCCAGCAGTTACTCTAGGCGCAGGGATGGCTACACCTTC. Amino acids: CASSYSRRRDGYTF.

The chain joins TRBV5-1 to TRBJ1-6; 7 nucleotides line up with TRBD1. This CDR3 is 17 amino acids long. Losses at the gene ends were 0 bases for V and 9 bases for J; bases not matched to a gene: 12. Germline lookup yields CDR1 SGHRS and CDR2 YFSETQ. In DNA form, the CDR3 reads TGCGCCAGCAGCTTGGTCATCGAGACAGGGAGAGGTTCACCCCTCCACTTT. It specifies CASSLVIETGRGSPLHF.

CDR3 amino acids: CASSPGTSGGPPGANVLTF. The CDR3 DNA follows: TGTGCCAGCAGCCCAGGGACTAGCGGGGGGCCACCTGGGGCCAACGTCCTGACTTTC. The gene calls are TRBV5-8 and TRBJ2-6; 15 bases match TRBD2. Germline V gene sequence: CDR1 SGHTS, CDR2 YDEGEE. V lost 4 bases and J lost 2; bases outside the gene matches: 7. This CDR3 spans 19 amino acids.

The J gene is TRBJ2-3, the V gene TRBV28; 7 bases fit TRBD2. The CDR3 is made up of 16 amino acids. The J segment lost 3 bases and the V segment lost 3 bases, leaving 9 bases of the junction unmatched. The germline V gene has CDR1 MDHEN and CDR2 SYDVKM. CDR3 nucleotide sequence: TGTGCCAGCAGTTTCGGGAGACTAGCAGATACAGATACGCAGTATTTT. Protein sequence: CASSFGRLADTDTQYF.

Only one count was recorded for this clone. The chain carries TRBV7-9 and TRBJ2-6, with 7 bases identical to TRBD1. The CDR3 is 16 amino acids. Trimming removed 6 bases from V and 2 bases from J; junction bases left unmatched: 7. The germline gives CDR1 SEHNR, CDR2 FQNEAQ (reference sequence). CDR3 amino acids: CASRGTDSTGANVLTF. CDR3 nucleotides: TGTGCCAGCAGGGGGACAGATTCCACTGGGGCCAACGTCCTGACTTTC.

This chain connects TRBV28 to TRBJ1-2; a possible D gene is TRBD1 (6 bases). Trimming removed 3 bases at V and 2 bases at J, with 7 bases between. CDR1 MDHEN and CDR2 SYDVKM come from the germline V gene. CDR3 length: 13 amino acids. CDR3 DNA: TGTGCCAGCAGTTTGACAGGCAACTATGGCTACACCTTC. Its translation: CASSLTGNYGYTF.

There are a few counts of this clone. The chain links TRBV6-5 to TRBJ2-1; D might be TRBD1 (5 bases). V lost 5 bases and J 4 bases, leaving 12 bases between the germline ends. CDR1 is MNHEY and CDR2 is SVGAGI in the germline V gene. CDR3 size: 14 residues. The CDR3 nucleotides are TGTGCCAGCAGTCTAGGGGTCCCATACAATGAGCAGTTCTTC. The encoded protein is CASSLGVPYNEQFF.

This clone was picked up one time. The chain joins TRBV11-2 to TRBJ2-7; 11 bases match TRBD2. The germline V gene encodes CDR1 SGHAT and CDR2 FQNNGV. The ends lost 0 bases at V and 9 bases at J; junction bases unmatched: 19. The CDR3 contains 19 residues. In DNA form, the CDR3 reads TGTGCCAGCAGCTTAGACCACGGGACTAGCGGCGGCCCAAAAGTGGTGCAGTACTTC. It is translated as CASSLDHGTSGGPKVVQYF.

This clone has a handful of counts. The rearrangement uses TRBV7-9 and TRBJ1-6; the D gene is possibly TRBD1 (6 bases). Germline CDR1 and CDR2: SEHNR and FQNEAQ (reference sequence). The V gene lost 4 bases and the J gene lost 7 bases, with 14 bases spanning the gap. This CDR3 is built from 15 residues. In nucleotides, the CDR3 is TGTGCCAGCAGCTCGGAAGGGACACCAAATTCACCCCTCCACTTT. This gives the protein CASSSEGTPNSPLHF.

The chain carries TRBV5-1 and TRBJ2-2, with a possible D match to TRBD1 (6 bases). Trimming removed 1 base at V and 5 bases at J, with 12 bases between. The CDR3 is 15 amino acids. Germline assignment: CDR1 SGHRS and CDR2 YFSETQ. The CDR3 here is CASSLRGTETGELFF. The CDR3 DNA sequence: TGCGCCAGCAGCTTGAGGGGGACGGAGACCGGGGAGCTGTTTTTT.

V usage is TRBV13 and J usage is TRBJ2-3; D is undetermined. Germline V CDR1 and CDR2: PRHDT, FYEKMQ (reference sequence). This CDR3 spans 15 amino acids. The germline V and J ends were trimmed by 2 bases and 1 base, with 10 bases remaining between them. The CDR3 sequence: CASSLSGLGTDTQYF. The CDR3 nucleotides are TGTGCCAGCAGCTTATCAGGTTTGGGCACAGATACGCAGTATTTT.